Sequencing of this T cell receptor beta chain was carried out in a study of shared clonotypes between healthy human individuals. For this clone: Other DNA sequences from this sample encode an identical CDR3 as well.

Here immunoSEQ multiplex PCR was the method, and the copy in TCRdb shows in-frame clones only, minus some. The sample lists around 1.4 million clones; 98% to 99% were seen once. CDR1 is SGDLS, CDR2 YYNGEE, per germline. V shed 0 bases, J shed 4 bases, and the junction held 4 bases outside the gene matches. The CDR3 sequence is 15 residues long. This receptor was identified in a man aged 25-40 years in good health. The chain is built from TRBV9 and TRBJ1-5, with 7 positions matching TRBD1. Sequencing was performed on naive CD4+ T cells sorted from blood. Subset described: CD45RA+ positively selected. CDR3 in amino acids: CASSVGTGGNQPQHF. The CDR3, as DNA: TGTGCCAGCAGCGTAGGGACAGGAGGGAATCAGCCCCAGCATTTT.